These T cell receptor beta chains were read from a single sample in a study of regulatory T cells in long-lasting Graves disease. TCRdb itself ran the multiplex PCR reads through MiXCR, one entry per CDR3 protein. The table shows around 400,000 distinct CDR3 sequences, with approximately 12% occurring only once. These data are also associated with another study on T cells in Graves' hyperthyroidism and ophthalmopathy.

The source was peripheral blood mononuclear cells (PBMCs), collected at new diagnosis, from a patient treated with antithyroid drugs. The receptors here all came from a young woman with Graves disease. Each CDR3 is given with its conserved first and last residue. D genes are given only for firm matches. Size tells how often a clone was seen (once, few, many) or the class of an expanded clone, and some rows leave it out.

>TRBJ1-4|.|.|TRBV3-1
TGTGCCAGCAGCCATTACAGGGCGCGGGCGAATGAAAAACTGTTTTTT
CASSHYRARANEKLFF
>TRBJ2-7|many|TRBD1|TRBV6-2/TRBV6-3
TGTGCCAGCAGTTCGACGGGACAGGGGGTGTACGAGCAGTACTTC
CASSSTGQGVYEQYF
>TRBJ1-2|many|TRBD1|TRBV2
TGTGCCAGCAGGCGGCCACAGGGGGTCTATGGCTACACCTTC
CASRRPQGVYGYTF
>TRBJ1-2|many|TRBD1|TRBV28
TGTGCCAGCAGTTTCCAGGGACAGTACTATGGCTACACCTTC
CASSFQGQYYGYTF
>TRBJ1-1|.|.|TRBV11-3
TGTGCCAGCAGCTTAACAGCGAACACTAAAGCTTTCTTT
CASSLTANTKAFF
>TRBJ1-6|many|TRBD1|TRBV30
TGTGCCTGGGACCGGGACAGGCTGAGCTCCTATAATTCACCCCTCCACTTT
CAWDRDRLSSYNSPLHF
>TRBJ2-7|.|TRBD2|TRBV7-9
TGTGCCAGCAGCTTACGGGGGGATGAGAGCTCCTACGAGCAGTACTTC
CASSLRGDESSYEQYF
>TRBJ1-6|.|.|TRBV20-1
TGCAGTGCTAGGAAGGCGAGCTCCTATAATTCACCCCTCCACTTT
CSARKASSYNSPLHF
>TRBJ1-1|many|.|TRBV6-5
TGTGCCAGCAGTTACTCGTGGGGGCGACAAGCTTTCTTT
CASSYSWGRQAFF
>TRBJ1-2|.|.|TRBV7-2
TGTGCCAGCAGCAACAGGGACGAACCATATGGCTACACCTTC
CASSNRDEPYGYTF
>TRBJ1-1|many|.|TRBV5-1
TGCGCCAGCAGCAAGGGGTGGTACACTGAAGCTTTCTTT
CASSKGWYTEAFF
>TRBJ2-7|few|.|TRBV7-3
TGTGCCAGCAGCCAGGAAAAGGGCTCCTACGAGCAGTACTTC
CASSQEKGSYEQYF
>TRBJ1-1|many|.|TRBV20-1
TGCAGTGCTAGAGATATAAAGGGAGGGGGGTTAGCGACTGAAGCTTTCTTT
CSARDIKGGGLATEAFF
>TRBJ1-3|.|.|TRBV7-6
TGTGCCAGCAGCTTAGCCTGGGACGGGGCGAAGGGAAACACCATATATTTT
CASSLAWDGAKGNTIYF
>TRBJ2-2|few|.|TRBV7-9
TGTGCCGGGCGAAGGGCAGGCAGAACGGACGCCGGGGAGCTGTTTTTT
CAGRRAGRTDAGELFF
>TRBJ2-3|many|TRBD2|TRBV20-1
TGCAGTGCTATTGGAAGCGGGGCTAGCACAGATACGCAGTATTTT
CSAIGSGASTDTQYF
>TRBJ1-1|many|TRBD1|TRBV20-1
TGCAGTGCCGGGACAGGGGAAATTTCCACTGAAGCTTTCTTT
CSAGTGEISTEAFF
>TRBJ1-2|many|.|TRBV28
TGTGCCAGCAGTTTGAGAGGGGTTATTGGTGCCTATGGCTACACCTTC
CASSLRGVIGAYGYTF
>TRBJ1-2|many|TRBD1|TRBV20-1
TGCAGTGCTAGAGGTCGGGGACAGGGGGCCGCTGGGGCCGTTCGCTACACCTTC
CSARGRGQGAAGAVRYTF
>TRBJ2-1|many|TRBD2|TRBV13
TGTGCCAGCAGCTTCTTTTCCGGACTAGCGGGGGGGAGAATGGATGAGCAGTTCTTC
CASSFFSGLAGGRMDEQFF
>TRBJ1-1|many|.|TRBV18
TGTGCCAGCTCACCACTTGATCTATGGGTGAACACTGAAGCTTTCTTT
CASSPLDLWVNTEAFF
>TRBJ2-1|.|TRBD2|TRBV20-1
TGCAGTGCTAGAGATACTAGCGGGGGCAGGAGTGAGCAGTTCTTC
CSARDTSGGRSEQFF
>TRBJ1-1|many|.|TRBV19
TGTGCCAGTAGTATACTCTGGGTGGGACCGAGCACTGAAGCTTTCTTT
CASSILWVGPSTEAFF
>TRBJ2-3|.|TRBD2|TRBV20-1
TGCAGTGCTCCCATTAGCGGGGGGAGGGACGGCACAGATACGCAGTATTTT
CSAPISGGRDGTDTQYF
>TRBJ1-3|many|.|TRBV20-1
TGCAGCGCGACAACAGGTCCTGGAAACACCATATATTTT
CSATTGPGNTIYF
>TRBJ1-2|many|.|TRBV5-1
TGCGCCAGCAGCTTGGGTCAGGGGATAGATGGCTACACCTTC
CASSLGQGIDGYTF
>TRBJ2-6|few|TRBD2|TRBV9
TGTGCCAGCAGTGGAGCGGGACTAGTTTACGCTGGGGCCAACGTCCTGACTTTC
CASSGAGLVYAGANVLTF
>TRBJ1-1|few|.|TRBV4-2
TGTGCCAGCAGGGGGGGCCCTGGGGGCACTGAAGCTTTCTTT
CASRGGPGGTEAFF
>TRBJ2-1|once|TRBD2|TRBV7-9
TGTGCCAGCAGCTTAGTGGCTAGCGGGAGCCACAATGGGCAGTTCTTC
CASSLVASGSHNGQFF
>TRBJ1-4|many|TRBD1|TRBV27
TGTGCCAGCAGGGGTGCCGGGACAGTCTATGAAAAACTGTTTTTT
CASRGAGTVYEKLFF
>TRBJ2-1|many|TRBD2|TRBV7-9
TGTGCCAGCAGCTTGAGACTAGCGGGGGACAATGAGCAGTTCTTC
CASSLRLAGDNEQFF
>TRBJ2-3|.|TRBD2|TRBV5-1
TGCGCCAGCAGCTCCCTGGACGGGGGGGGCGCCGGAAATACGCAGTATTTT
CASSSLDGGGAGNTQYF
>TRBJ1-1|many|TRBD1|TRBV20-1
TGCAGTATTCCGGGACAGTTGAACACTGAAGCTTTCTTT
CSIPGQLNTEAFF
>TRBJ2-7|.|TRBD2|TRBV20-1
TGCAGTGCTAGAGGCGGGGGTCACGAGCAGTACTTC
CSARGGGHEQYF
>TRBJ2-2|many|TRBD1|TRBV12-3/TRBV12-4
TGTGCCAGCAGTCTAGGGACAGCCCCCGGGGAGCTGTTTTTT
CASSLGTAPGELFF
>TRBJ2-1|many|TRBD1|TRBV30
TGTGCCTGGAGCCCCGAACAGGGGAGCTCCTACAATGAGCAGTTCTTC
CAWSPEQGSSYNEQFF
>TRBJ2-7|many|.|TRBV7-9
TGTGCCAGCAGCTTATCTATCTACGAGCAGTACTTC
CASSLSIYEQYF
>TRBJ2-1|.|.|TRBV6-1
TGTGCCAGCAGGATTCTCTTCAATGAGCAGTTCTTC
CASRILFNEQFF
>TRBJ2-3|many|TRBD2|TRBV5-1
TGCGCCAGCAGCTTGTCAGGGCGGGAGTATAGGACAGATACGCAGTATTTT
CASSLSGREYRTDTQYF
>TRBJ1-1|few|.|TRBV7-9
TGTGCCAGCAGCTCGAACTATCCGGTTTCGGTAACTGAAGCTTTCTTT
CASSSNYPVSVTEAFF
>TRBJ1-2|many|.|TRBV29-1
TGCAGCGTTGGAGGGACCTATGGCTACACCTTC
CSVGGTYGYTF
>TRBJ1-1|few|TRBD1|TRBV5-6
TGTGCCAGCAGCCCGGGACAGGGGTATACTGAAGCTTTCTTT
CASSPGQGYTEAFF
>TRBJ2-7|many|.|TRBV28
TGTGCCAGCAGTCGAGTAAGCGGGACAGCTTCCTACGAGCAGTACTTC
CASSRVSGTASYEQYF
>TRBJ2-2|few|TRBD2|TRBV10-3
TGTGCCATCTCTCCGGGGGGGGCAAACACCGGGGAGCTGTTTTTT
CAISPGGANTGELFF
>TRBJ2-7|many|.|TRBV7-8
TGTGCCAGCAGCTTAAGGTTGGGACCGACTTACGAGCAGTACTTC
CASSLRLGPTYEQYF
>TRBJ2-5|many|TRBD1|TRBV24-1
TGTGCCACCAGTGATTCGGGACAGGGATACCAAGAGACCCAGTACTTC
CATSDSGQGYQETQYF
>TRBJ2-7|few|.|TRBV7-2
TGTGCCAGCAGCTTGTTGCGGGGTGGGATGTACGAGCAGTACTTC
CASSLLRGGMYEQYF
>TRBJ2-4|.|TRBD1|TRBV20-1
TGCAGAACAGGGGGCCCAGCCAAAAACATTCAGTACTTC
CRTGGPAKNIQYF
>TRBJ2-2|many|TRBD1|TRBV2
TGTGCCAGCAAAACCGGGGACAGTACCGGGGAGCTGTTTTTT
CASKTGDSTGELFF
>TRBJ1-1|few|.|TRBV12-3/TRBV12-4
TGTGCCAGCAGTCCTGGGACGTTTGGCACTGAAGCTTTCTTT
CASSPGTFGTEAFF
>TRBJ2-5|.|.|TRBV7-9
TGTGCCAGCAGCTTCCGGGGCGGCTGGACCCAAGAGACCCAGTACTTC
CASSFRGGWTQETQYF
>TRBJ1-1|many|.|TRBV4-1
TGCGCCAGCAGCCAAGCCGGGCTGGGAAACACTGAAGCTTTCTTT
CASSQAGLGNTEAFF
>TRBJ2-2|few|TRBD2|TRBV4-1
TGCGCCAGCAGCCAAGACGGACTAGCGGGGGGGCCAGAGGAGCTGTTTTTT
CASSQDGLAGGPEELFF
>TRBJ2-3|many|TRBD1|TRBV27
TGTGCCAGCAGCCATCTACCGGGACAGGGCACAGATACGCAGTATTTT
CASSHLPGQGTDTQYF
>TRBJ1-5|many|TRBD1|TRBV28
TGTGCCAGCAACCAGGGGGGACAGAGCTATCAGCCCCAGCATTTT
CASNQGGQSYQPQHF
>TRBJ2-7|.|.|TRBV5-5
TGTGCCAGCACCAATAGAGGGGGGACCACCTACGAGCAGTACTTC
CASTNRGGTTYEQYF
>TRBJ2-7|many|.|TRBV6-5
TGTGCCACCACTTACGGGTACGAGCAGTACTTC
CATTYGYEQYF
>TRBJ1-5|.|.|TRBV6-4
TGTGCCTGCAGTTACGGGGTGGAAAATCAGCCCCAGCATTTT
CACSYGVENQPQHF
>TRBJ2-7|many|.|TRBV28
TGTGCCAGCAGTCCTTCGGGGATCTCCTACGAGCAGTACTTC
CASSPSGISYEQYF
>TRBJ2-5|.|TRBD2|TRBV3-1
TGTGCCAGCAGCCCCTGGACTAGCGGGGGGGGCCCGGAGACCCAGTACTTC
CASSPWTSGGGPETQYF